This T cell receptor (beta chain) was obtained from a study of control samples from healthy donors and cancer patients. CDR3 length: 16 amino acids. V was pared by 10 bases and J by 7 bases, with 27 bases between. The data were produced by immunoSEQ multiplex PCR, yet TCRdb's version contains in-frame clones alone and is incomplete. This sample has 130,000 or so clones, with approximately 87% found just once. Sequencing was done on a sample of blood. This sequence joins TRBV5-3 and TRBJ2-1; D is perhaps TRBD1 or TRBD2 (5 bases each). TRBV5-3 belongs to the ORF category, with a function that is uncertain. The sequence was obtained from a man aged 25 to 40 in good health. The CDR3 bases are TGTGCCGGGACGAAGGAACCAAGGAGGTTGAGAAATGAGCAGTTCTTC. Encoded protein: CAGTKEPRRLRNEQFF.